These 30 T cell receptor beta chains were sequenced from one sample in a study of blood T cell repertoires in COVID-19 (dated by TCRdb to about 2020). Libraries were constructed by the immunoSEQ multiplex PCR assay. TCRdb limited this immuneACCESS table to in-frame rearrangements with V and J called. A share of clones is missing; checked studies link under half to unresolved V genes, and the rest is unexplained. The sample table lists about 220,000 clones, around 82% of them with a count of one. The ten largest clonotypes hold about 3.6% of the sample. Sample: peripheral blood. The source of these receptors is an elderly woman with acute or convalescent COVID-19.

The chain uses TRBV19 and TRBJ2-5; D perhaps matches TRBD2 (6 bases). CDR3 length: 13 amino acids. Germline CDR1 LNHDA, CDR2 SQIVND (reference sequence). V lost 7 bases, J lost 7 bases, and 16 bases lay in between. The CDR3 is CASTPDRRGTQYF. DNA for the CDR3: TGTGCCAGTACCCCGGACCGGAGGGGGACCCAGTACTTC.

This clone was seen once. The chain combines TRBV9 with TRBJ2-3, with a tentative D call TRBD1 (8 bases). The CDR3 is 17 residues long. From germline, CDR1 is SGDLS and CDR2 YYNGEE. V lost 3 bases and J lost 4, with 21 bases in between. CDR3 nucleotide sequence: TGTGCCAGCAGCGGAATAGTACAGGGGGGGTTTGCAGATACGCAGTATTTT. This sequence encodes CASSGIVQGGFADTQYF. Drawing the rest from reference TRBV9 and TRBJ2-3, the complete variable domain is DSGVTQTPKHLITATGQRVTLRCSPRSGDLSVYWYQQSLDQGLQFLIQYYNGEERAKGNILERFSAQQFPDLHSELNLSSLELGDSALYFCASSGIVQGGFADTQYFGPGTRLTVL.

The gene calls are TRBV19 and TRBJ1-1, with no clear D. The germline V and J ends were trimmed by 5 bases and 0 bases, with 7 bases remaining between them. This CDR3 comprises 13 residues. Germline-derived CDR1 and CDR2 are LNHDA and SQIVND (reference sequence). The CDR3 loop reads CASSPDMNTEAFF. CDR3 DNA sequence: TGTGCCAGTAGTCCCGACATGAACACTGAAGCTTTCTTT.

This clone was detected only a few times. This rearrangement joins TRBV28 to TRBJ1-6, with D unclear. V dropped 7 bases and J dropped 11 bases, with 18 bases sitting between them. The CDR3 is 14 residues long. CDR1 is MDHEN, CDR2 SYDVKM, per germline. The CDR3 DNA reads TGTGCCAGCACATTCATAGGGAGAGTTACACCCCTCCACTTT. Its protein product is CASTFIGRVTPLHF.

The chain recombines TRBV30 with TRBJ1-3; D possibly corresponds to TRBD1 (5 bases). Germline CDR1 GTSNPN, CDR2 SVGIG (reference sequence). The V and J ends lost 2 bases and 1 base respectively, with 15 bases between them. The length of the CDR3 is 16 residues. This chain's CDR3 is CAWSISHGGSGNTIYF. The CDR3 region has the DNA TGTGCCTGGAGTATCAGCCACGGGGGTTCTGGAAACACCATATATTTT.

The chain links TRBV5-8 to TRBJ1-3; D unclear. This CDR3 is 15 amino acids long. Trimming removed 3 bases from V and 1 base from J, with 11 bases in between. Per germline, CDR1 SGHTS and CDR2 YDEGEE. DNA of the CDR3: TGTGCCAGCAGCTCCTCTCGGGTGTCTGGAAACACCATATATTTT. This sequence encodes CASSSSRVSGNTIYF.

This CDR3 reads CASSTGQNQPQHF. The CDR3 nucleotides read TGTGCCAGCAGCACTGGACAGAATCAGCCCCAGCATTTT. This chain uses TRBV7-9 with TRBJ1-5, with D possibly being TRBD1 (6 bases). The V end lost 5 bases, the J end lost 4 bases, and 9 bases lay between the germline ends. The CDR3 has 13 amino acids. Germline V CDR1 and CDR2: SEHNR, FQNEAQ (reference sequence).

The CDR3 here is CASSGWTEAEFEAFF. Here the CDR3 DNA reads TGTGCCAGCAGCGGATGGACAGAAGCAGAATTTGAAGCTTTCTTT. The V call is TRBV21-1, the J call TRBJ1-1; the table's D call, TRBD1, has no DNA check behind it. TRBV21-1 is given as a pseudogene. The CDR3 totals 15 residues.

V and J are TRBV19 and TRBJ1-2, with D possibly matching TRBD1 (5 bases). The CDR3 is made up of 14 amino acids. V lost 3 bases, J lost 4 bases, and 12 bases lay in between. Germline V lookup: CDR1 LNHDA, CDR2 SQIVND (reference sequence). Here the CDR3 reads CASSMSRGSYGYTF. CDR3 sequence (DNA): TGTGCCAGTAGTATGAGTAGGGGAAGCTATGGCTACACCTTC.

The CDR3 loop is CASSRGTPSGANVLTF. The CDR3 DNA is TGTGCCAGCTCACGGGGGACACCCTCTGGGGCCAACGTCCTGACTTTC. The chain has TRBV18 and TRBJ2-6, with a possible D match to TRBD1 (6 bases). Germline V gene data show CDR1 as KGHSH and CDR2 as LQKENI. The CDR3 spans 16 residues. V lost 4 bases to trimming and J lost 0 bases, with 10 bases between them.

CDR3 loop: CACSSRTDTEAFF. The CDR3 region has the DNA TGTGCCTGCTCTAGTAGGACAGACACTGAAGCTTTCTTT. V and J are TRBV10-3 and TRBJ1-1, with D tentatively TRBD1 (6 bases). The V end was cut by 11 bases, the J end by 3 bases, with 16 bases between. Looked up from germline, CDR1 is ENHRY and CDR2 is SYGVKD. The CDR3 runs 13 residues.

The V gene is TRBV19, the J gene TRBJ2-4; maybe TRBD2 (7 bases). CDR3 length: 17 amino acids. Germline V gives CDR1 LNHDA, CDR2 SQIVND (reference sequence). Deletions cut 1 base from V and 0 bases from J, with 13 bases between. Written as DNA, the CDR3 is TGTGCCAGTAGTATAGGGGGGGGCAAAGTAGCCAAAAACATTCAGTACTTC. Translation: CASSIGGGKVAKNIQYF.

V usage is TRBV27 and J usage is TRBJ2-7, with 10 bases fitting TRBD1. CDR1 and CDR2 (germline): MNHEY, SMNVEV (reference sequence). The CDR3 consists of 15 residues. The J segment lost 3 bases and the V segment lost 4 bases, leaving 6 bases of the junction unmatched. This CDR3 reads CASSSPGTGDYEQYF. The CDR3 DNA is TGTGCCAGCAGTTCCCCCGGGACAGGGGACTACGAGCAGTACTTC.

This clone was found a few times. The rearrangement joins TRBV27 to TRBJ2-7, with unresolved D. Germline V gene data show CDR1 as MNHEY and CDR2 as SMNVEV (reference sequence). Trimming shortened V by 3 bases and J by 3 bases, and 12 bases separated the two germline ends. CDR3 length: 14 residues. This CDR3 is CASSFLGSIYEQYF. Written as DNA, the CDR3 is TGTGCCAGCAGTTTTCTCGGGTCTATCTACGAGCAGTACTTC.

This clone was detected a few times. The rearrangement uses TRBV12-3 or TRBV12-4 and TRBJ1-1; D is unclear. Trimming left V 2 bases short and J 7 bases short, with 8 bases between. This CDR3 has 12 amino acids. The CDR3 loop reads CASSLWLREAFF. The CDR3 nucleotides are TGTGCCAGCAGTTTATGGTTGCGTGAAGCTTTCTTT.

Written as DNA, the CDR3 is TGTGCCAGCAGCCAAGCACTATTGTACTTC. Protein product: CASSQALLYF. The rearrangement links TRBV3-1 (or the pseudogene TRBV3-2) to TRBJ2-5; D is unclear. Trimming took off 1 base at V and 13 bases at J, with 7 bases between the two ends. The CDR3 has 10 amino acids. Germline V CDR1 and CDR2: LGHDT, YNNKEL (reference sequence).

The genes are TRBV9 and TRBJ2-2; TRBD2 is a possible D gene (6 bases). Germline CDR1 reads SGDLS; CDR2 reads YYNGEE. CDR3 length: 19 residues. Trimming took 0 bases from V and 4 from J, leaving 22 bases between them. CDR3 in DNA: TGTGCCAGCAGCGTAGTGATAGCACCAATGGACGGGGGCACCGGGGAGCTGTTTTTT. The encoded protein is CASSVVIAPMDGGTGELFF.

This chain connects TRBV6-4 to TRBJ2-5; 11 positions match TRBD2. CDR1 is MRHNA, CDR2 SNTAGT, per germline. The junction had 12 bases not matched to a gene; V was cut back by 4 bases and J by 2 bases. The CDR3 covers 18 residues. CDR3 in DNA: TGTGCCAGCAGTGCACTAGCGGGGGCCCCGGAGAGACAAGAGACCCAGTACTTC. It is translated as CASSALAGAPERQETQYF.

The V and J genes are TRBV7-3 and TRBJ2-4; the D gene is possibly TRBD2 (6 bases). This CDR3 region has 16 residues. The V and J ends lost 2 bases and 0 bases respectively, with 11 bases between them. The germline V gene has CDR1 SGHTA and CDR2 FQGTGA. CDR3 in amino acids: CASSLWGDSAKNIQYF. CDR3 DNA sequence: TGTGCCAGCAGCTTATGGGGGGACTCAGCCAAAAACATTCAGTACTTC.

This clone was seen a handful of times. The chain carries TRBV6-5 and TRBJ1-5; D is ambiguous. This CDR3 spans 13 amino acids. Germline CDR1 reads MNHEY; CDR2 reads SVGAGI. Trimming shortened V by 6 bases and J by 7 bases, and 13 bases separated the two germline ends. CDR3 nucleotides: TGTGCCAGCAGCTTGGAGGTAGAACAGCCCCAGCATTTT. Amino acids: CASSLEVEQPQHF.

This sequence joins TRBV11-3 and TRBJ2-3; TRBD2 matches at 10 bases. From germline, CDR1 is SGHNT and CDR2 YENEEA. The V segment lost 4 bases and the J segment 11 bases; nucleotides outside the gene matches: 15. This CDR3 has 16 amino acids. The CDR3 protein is CASSSPGSGGLYGQYF. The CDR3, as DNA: TGTGCCAGCAGCTCTCCGGGTAGCGGGGGGTTATACGGGCAGTATTTT.

CDR3 residues: CATSAPGFGGEKLFF. For the CDR3, the DNA is TGTGCCACCAGTGCCCCCGGGTTCGGGGGTGAAAAACTGTTTTTT. The rearrangement uses TRBV24-1 and TRBJ1-4, with D possibly being TRBD1 (5 bases). Trimming pared 5 bases from V and 7 bases from J, leaving 16 bases between. Germline lookup yields CDR1 KGHDR and CDR2 SFDVKD. The length of the CDR3 is 15 residues.

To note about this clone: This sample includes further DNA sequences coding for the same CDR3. CDR3 protein: CASSRQGFGNSPLHF. The CDR3 DNA sequence: TGTGCCAGTAGTCGACAGGGGTTCGGTAATTCACCCCTCCACTTT. The chain uses TRBV19 and TRBJ1-6; 8 bases are a match to TRBD1. V lost 5 bases to trimming and J lost 6 bases; unmatched junction nucleotides: 6. CDR1 and CDR2 (germline): LNHDA, SQIVND (reference sequence). This CDR3 has 15 residues.

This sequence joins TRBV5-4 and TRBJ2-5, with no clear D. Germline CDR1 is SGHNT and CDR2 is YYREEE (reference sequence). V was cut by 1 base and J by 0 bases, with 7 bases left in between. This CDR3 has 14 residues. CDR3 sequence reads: CASSLRSDQETQYF. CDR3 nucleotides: TGTGCCAGCAGCTTGCGTTCAGACCAAGAGACCCAGTACTTC.

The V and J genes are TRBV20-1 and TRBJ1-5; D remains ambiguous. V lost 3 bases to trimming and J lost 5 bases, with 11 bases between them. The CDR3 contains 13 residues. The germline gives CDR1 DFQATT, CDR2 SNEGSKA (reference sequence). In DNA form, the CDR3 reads TGCAGTGCTAGTGGATTTGGCTATCAGCCCCAGCATTTT. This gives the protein CSASGFGYQPQHF.

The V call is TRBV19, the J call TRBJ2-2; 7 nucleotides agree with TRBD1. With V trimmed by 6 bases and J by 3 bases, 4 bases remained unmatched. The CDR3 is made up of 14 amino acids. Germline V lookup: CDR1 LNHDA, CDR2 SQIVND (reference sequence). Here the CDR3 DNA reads TGTGCCAGTAGACAGGGGTCGGACACCGGGGAGCTGTTTTTT. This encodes CASRQGSDTGELFF.

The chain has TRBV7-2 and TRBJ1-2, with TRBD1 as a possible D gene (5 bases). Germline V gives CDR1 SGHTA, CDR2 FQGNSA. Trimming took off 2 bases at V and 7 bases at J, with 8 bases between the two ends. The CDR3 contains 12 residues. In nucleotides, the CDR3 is TGTGCCAGCAGCTTATCTGGGGCTGGCTACACCTTC. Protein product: CASSLSGAGYTF.

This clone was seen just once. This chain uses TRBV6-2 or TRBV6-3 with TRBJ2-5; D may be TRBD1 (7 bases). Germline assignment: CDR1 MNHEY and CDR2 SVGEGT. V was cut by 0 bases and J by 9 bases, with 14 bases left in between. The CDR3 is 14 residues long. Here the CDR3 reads CASSYSDTRGAQYF. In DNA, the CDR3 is TGTGCCAGCAGTTACTCAGACACCAGGGGGGCCCAGTACTTC.

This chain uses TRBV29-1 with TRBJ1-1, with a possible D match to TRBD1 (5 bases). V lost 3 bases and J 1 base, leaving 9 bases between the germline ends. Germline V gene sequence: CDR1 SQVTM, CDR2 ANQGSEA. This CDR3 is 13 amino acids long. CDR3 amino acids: CSVDTGENTEAFF. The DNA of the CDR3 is TGCAGCGTTGATACAGGAGAGAACACTGAAGCTTTCTTT.

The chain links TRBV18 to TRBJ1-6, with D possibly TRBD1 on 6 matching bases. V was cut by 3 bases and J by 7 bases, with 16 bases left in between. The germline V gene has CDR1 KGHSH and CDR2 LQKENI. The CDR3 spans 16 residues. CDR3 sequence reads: CASSPRPTGGNSPLHF. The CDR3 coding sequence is TGTGCCAGCTCACCGAGGCCCACTGGGGGCAATTCACCCCTCCACTTT.